The 12 T cell receptor beta chains below come from one sample, sequenced in a study of T-cell reconstitution after alpha-beta-depleted transplantation in children. Construction of the TCRbeta library involved unique molecular identifiers. TCRdb itself ran the PCR reads through MiXCR, one entry per CDR3 protein. The table lists about 250,000 distinct CDR3 sequences, 20% to 30% of them singletons, with more than 4.5% in the top ten. The source material was PBMCs, mostly from graft donor cells, sampled 360 days after TCRalphabeta/CD19-depleted stem cell transplant. These TCRs come from a female patient aged 2 to 10 who had a stem cell transplant for congenital amegakaryocytic thrombocytopenia, so the T cells may come from the graft donor.

The chain employs TRBV12-3 or TRBV12-4 and TRBJ2-7; the match to TRBD2 covers 11 bases. The CDR3 sequence is 18 residues long. Unmatched junction bases numbered 14, after V lost 3 bases and J lost 4 bases. CDR3 amino acids: CASSFWGTSGVPGYEQYF. The CDR3 coding sequence is TGTGCCAGCAGTTTTTGGGGGACTAGCGGTGTCCCGGGATACGAGCAGTACTTC.

The chain recombines TRBV3-1 with TRBJ1-3; D unresolved. V was trimmed by 1 base and J by 0 bases, leaving 10 bases between them. The CDR3 loop spans 16 amino acids. Germline assignment: CDR1 LGHDT and CDR2 YNNKEL (reference sequence). The CDR3 DNA sequence: TGTGCCAGCAGCCAAGTTTTGGGGTACTCTGGAAACACCATATATTTT. This codes for CASSQVLGYSGNTIYF.

In this sample, this clonotype turned up a few times. In DNA, the CDR3 is TGTGCCAGCAGCCCCGCCGGAAGGGGGACAGATACGCAGTATTTT. It translates to CASSPAGRGTDTQYF. The genes are TRBV3-1 and TRBJ2-3, with a weak D call TRBD1 (6 bases). Trimming removed 4 bases at V and 3 bases at J, with 14 bases between. The CDR3 extends over 15 amino acids. From germline, CDR1 is LGHDT and CDR2 YNNKEL (reference sequence).

This clonotype was detected a few times. This rearrangement joins TRBV7-8 to TRBJ2-1; 16 bases are shared with TRBD2. The germline V gene encodes CDR1 SGHVS and CDR2 FQNEAQ. V was clipped by 5 bases and J by 8 bases; unmatched bases: 15. The CDR3 is made up of 19 amino acids. CDR3 bases: TGTGCCAGCAGCCCTAGGGGGACTAGCGGGAGGGGGGTTAGGGATGAGCAGTTCTTC. Translated: CASSPRGTSGRGVRDEQFF.

In this sample, this clonotype turned up a few times. The chain joins TRBV28 to TRBJ2-5; D gene uncertain. Trimming shortened V by 3 bases and J by 5 bases, and 13 bases separated the two germline ends. This CDR3 contains 14 residues. CDR1 and CDR2 (germline): MDHEN, SYDVKM. The CDR3 spells CASSFTPDEETQYF. The CDR3 DNA is TGTGCCAGCAGTTTTACGCCGGATGAGGAGACCCAGTACTTC.

The chain employs TRBV20-1 and TRBJ2-7; D not certain. Germline V gene lookup returns CDR1 DFQATT and CDR2 SNEGSKA (reference sequence). There are 12 residues in the CDR3. Deletions cut 5 bases from V and 0 bases from J, with 8 bases between. CDR3 region: CSAGGSSYEQYF. For the CDR3, the DNA is TGCAGTGCTGGTGGCAGCTCCTACGAGCAGTACTTC.

This clonotype has just a few counts. The rearrangement links TRBV20-1 to TRBJ2-2; D possibly uses TRBD1 or TRBD2 (5 bases each). The CDR3 runs to 15 residues. Germline-derived CDR1 and CDR2 are DFQATT and SNEGSKA (reference sequence). Trimming took off 1 base at V and 4 bases at J, with 13 bases between the two ends. CDR3 region: CSARVGETTTGELFF. As DNA, the CDR3 is TGCAGTGCTAGAGTGGGGGAAACGACCACCGGGGAGCTGTTTTTT.

This clonotype was seen a handful of times. This chain links TRBV28 with TRBJ2-5, with 9 bases matching TRBD2. The germline V gene has CDR1 MDHEN and CDR2 SYDVKM. Trimming removed 6 bases from V and 4 bases from J; junction bases left unmatched: 6. CDR3 length equals 14 residues. The CDR3 sequence is CASSLSGGGETQYF. DNA of the CDR3: TGTGCCAGCAGCCTTAGCGGGGGAGGAGAGACCCAGTACTTC.

The J gene is TRBJ2-7, the V gene TRBV12-3 or TRBV12-4; 8 bases agree with TRBD2. V was pared by 6 bases and J by 6 bases, with 4 bases of the junction left unmatched. CDR3 length: 12 amino acids. CDR3 sequence reads: CASSSGLAEQYF. The CDR3 DNA reads as TGTGCCAGCAGCTCCGGACTAGCCGAGCAGTACTTC.

The gene calls are TRBV5-1 and TRBJ2-7; D gene unclear. Germline lookup yields CDR1 SGHRS and CDR2 YFSETQ. This CDR3 has 14 amino acids. V dropped 0 bases and J dropped 3 bases, with 10 bases sitting between them. Here the CDR3 DNA reads TGCGCCAGCAGCTTGGCCAGTTTCGGCTACGAGCAGTACTTC. As protein: CASSLASFGYEQYF.

The chain combines TRBV4-2 with TRBJ2-3, with a possible D match to TRBD2 (6 bases). The CDR3 runs 15 residues. Germline V CDR1 and CDR2: LGHNA, YNFKEQ. Trimming removed 1 base from V and 3 bases from J, with 11 bases in between. CDR3 region: CASSQAGRGTDTQYF. Written as DNA, the CDR3 is TGTGCCAGCAGCCAAGCGGGACGGGGGACAGATACGCAGTATTTT.

About this clonotype: One end of the junction varies from germline; a read error may be responsible. This chain joins TRBV14 and TRBJ2-1; TRBD2 agrees at 11 bases. The CDR3 sequence is 16 residues long. Germline-derived CDR1 and CDR2 are SGHDN and FVKESK. The CDR3 spells CASSQIGLAGYYEQFF. The CDR3 bases are TGTGCCAGCAGCCAGATTGGACTAGCGGGCTACTATGAGCAGTTCTTC. Filled out from reference TRBV14 and TRBJ2-1, the complete variable domain reads EAGVTQFPSHSVIEKGQTVTLRCDPISGHDNLYWYRRVMGKEIKFLLHFVKESKQDESGMPNNRFLAERTGGTYSTLKVQPAELEDSGVYFCASSQIGLAGYYEQFFGPGTRLTVL.